A selection of T cell receptor beta chains follows, all from one sample in a study of T cell repertoires in cytomegalovirus infection. TCRdb re-derived calls from the reads in MiXCR, one entry per CDR3 protein. The profile shows 340,000 or so distinct CDR3 sequences, about 25% of them singletons. The antigens for these receptors are not known. The sample was cultured PBMCs, taken from culture after CMV antigen stimulation. All receptors derive from a human donor in good health (CMV status not recorded). Some clones in this sample may be carry-over from other donors' samples. Each CDR3 is given with its conserved first and last residue. Fields, in order: D gene, J gene, V gene, clone size, CDR3 DNA, CDR3 protein. The D gene is left open where the match is weak. Expanded clones get a size class; other rows say once, few or many, or leave the size out.

d_call: NA
j_call: TRBJ2-5
v_call: TRBV20-1
clone_size: NA
cdr3_nt: TGCAGTGCTAGAACGGGAAGGTCCCAAGAGACCCAGTACTTC
cdr3_aa: CSARTGRSQETQYF

d_call: NA
j_call: TRBJ1-1
v_call: TRBV12-3/TRBV12-4
clone_size: many
cdr3_nt: TGTGCCAGCAGTTTAGATGACAGGTGGCGCACTGAAGCTTTCTTT
cdr3_aa: CASSLDDRWRTEAFF

d_call: NA
j_call: TRBJ1-2
v_call: TRBV12-3/TRBV12-4
clone_size: NA
cdr3_nt: TGTGCCAGCAGTTTAGCGAGGGGTTATGGCTACACCTTC
cdr3_aa: CASSLARGYGYTF

d_call: TRBD1
j_call: TRBJ2-1
v_call: TRBV24-1
clone_size: NA
cdr3_nt: TGTGCCACCAGTGATTTGACAGGGGGACTTTGGGATGAGCAGTTCTTC
cdr3_aa: CATSDLTGGLWDEQFF

d_call: NA
j_call: TRBJ2-6
v_call: TRBV19
clone_size: few
cdr3_nt: TGTGCCAGTAAGAGGATCGGACAGTACTCTGGGGCCAACGTCCTGACTTTC
cdr3_aa: CASKRIGQYSGANVLTF

d_call: TRBD1
j_call: TRBJ2-1
v_call: TRBV7-9
clone_size: NA
cdr3_nt: TGTGCCAGCAGCTTCCTCCAGGGGGCAGGTGAGCAGTTCTTC
cdr3_aa: CASSFLQGAGEQFF

d_call: TRBD1
j_call: TRBJ2-3
v_call: TRBV14
clone_size: NA
cdr3_nt: TGTGCCAGCAGCCCCAGACAGGGATGGACAGATACGCAGTATTTT
cdr3_aa: CASSPRQGWTDTQYF

d_call: NA
j_call: TRBJ1-6
v_call: TRBV7-8
clone_size: many
cdr3_nt: TGTGCCAGCAGCCTGGAGGGACACCAGAGCTCCTATAATTCACCCCTCCACTTT
cdr3_aa: CASSLEGHQSSYNSPLHF

d_call: NA
j_call: TRBJ2-7
v_call: TRBV7-3
clone_size: many
cdr3_nt: TGTGCCAGCAGCTTGGGGGTAGGTCTAGACGTCGAGCAGTACTTC
cdr3_aa: CASSLGVGLDVEQYF

d_call: NA
j_call: TRBJ2-7
v_call: TRBV7-8
clone_size: many
cdr3_nt: TGTGCCAGCAGCTTAGCGGGACACGCCTATGGGGAGCAGTACTTC
cdr3_aa: CASSLAGHAYGEQYF

d_call: NA
j_call: TRBJ1-1
v_call: TRBV15
clone_size: few
cdr3_nt: TGTGCCACCAGCAGAGACCATCTTTGGACGGGGAACACTGAAGCTTTCTTT
cdr3_aa: CATSRDHLWTGNTEAFF

d_call: NA
j_call: TRBJ2-3
v_call: TRBV4-1
clone_size: NA
cdr3_nt: TGCGCCAGCAGCCAAGAAGGGGCCTGGGATACGCAGTATTTT
cdr3_aa: CASSQEGAWDTQYF

d_call: NA
j_call: TRBJ2-4
v_call: TRBV7-2
clone_size: many
cdr3_nt: TGTGCCAGCAGCTTAGTCTCAGGAGGCGCAGACTTC
cdr3_aa: CASSLVSGGADF

d_call: NA
j_call: TRBJ2-7
v_call: TRBV19
clone_size: NA
cdr3_nt: TGTGCCCGTAAGGGGGCTAGCGGCACCTACGAGCAGTACTTC
cdr3_aa: CARKGASGTYEQYF

d_call: TRBD2
j_call: TRBJ2-3
v_call: TRBV29-1
clone_size: NA
cdr3_nt: TGCAGCGTTGAGGGACTAGCGGGAGTGCTACTCACAGATACGCAGTATTTT
cdr3_aa: CSVEGLAGVLLTDTQYF

d_call: TRBD2
j_call: TRBJ2-1
v_call: TRBV9
clone_size: NA
cdr3_nt: TGTGCCAGCAGCGCGCAGCGGGAGCACTACAATGAGCAGTTCTTC
cdr3_aa: CASSAQREHYNEQFF

d_call: TRBD2
j_call: TRBJ2-3
v_call: TRBV12-3/TRBV12-4
clone_size: NA
cdr3_nt: TGTGCCAGCAGTTTACTAGCGGGAGAATCAGCAGATACGCAGTATTTT
cdr3_aa: CASSLLAGESADTQYF

d_call: TRBD1
j_call: TRBJ1-5
v_call: TRBV12-3/TRBV12-4
clone_size: few
cdr3_nt: TGTGCCAGCAGACAATCGGGACAGTCTAATCAGCCCCAGCATTTT
cdr3_aa: CASRQSGQSNQPQHF

d_call: NA
j_call: TRBJ1-2
v_call: TRBV12-3/TRBV12-4
clone_size: NA
cdr3_nt: TGTGCCAGCAGTTCCTACACAGACTATGGCTACACCTTC
cdr3_aa: CASSSYTDYGYTF

d_call: NA
j_call: TRBJ2-2
v_call: TRBV20-1
clone_size: NA
cdr3_nt: TGCAGTGCCCAGCTGCAAGCAGGGGTCACCGGGGAGCTGTTTTTT
cdr3_aa: CSAQLQAGVTGELFF

d_call: TRBD1
j_call: TRBJ1-5
v_call: TRBV20-1
clone_size: NA
cdr3_nt: TGCAGTGCACCCTCCGGGACAGGGGACGATTGGGTCAATCAGCCCCAGCATTTT
cdr3_aa: CSAPSGTGDDWVNQPQHF

d_call: TRBD2
j_call: TRBJ2-1
v_call: TRBV3-1
clone_size: few
cdr3_nt: TGTGCCAGCAGCCAAGCCCCCGGCGCGGGAGAGAGGAATGAGCAGTTCTTC
cdr3_aa: CASSQAPGAGERNEQFF

d_call: TRBD2
j_call: TRBJ2-7
v_call: TRBV28
clone_size: few
cdr3_nt: TGTGCCAGCAGTTCCCCCTCGGGAGGGGGAGGGTACGAGCAGTACTTC
cdr3_aa: CASSSPSGGGGYEQYF

d_call: NA
j_call: TRBJ1-1
v_call: TRBV6-6
clone_size: NA
cdr3_nt: TGTGCCAGCAGTTACCGTCAGAGTGAAGCTTTCTTT
cdr3_aa: CASSYRQSEAFF

d_call: NA
j_call: TRBJ1-1
v_call: TRBV19
clone_size: NA
cdr3_nt: TGTGCCAGTAGGTTGACAGATGAAGCTTTCTTT
cdr3_aa: CASRLTDEAFF

d_call: NA
j_call: TRBJ1-3
v_call: TRBV19
clone_size: few
cdr3_nt: TGTGCCAGTAGTAGGAACGTTGAGGACCGTTCAGGAAACACCATATATTTT
cdr3_aa: CASSRNVEDRSGNTIYF

d_call: NA
j_call: TRBJ1-1
v_call: TRBV27
clone_size: few
cdr3_nt: TGTGCCAGCAGTTTAGTTTGGGGCATGAACACTGAAGCTTTCTTT
cdr3_aa: CASSLVWGMNTEAFF

d_call: NA
j_call: TRBJ2-6
v_call: TRBV3-1
clone_size: NA
cdr3_nt: TGTGCCAGCAGCCGTCAGGACGGTGGGGCCAACGTCCTGACTTTC
cdr3_aa: CASSRQDGGANVLTF

d_call: TRBD2
j_call: TRBJ2-5
v_call: TRBV20-1
clone_size: NA
cdr3_nt: TGCAGTGCTAGACTACCTAGCGGGGGAACGCAAGAGACCCAGTACTTC
cdr3_aa: CSARLPSGGTQETQYF

d_call: TRBD2
j_call: TRBJ2-5
v_call: TRBV12-5
clone_size: NA
cdr3_nt: TGTGCTAGTGGTTTCGGGACTAGCCGTTCAATCGAGACCCAGTACTTC
cdr3_aa: CASGFGTSRSIETQYF

d_call: NA
j_call: TRBJ1-5
v_call: TRBV6-2/TRBV6-3
clone_size: NA
cdr3_nt: TGTGCCAGCAGTTACCAGAGCAATCAGCCCCAGCATTTT
cdr3_aa: CASSYQSNQPQHF

d_call: NA
j_call: TRBJ2-1
v_call: TRBV7-9
clone_size: NA
cdr3_nt: TGTGCCAGCAGCTCGAGCGACTCCTACAATGAGCAGTTCTTC
cdr3_aa: CASSSSDSYNEQFF

d_call: NA
j_call: TRBJ1-5
v_call: TRBV7-2
clone_size: many
cdr3_nt: TGTGCCAGCAGCTTAGACGGTTATAGCAATCAGCCCCAGCATTTT
cdr3_aa: CASSLDGYSNQPQHF

d_call: TRBD1
j_call: TRBJ1-2
v_call: TRBV6-6
clone_size: NA
cdr3_nt: TGTGCCAGCATCGGGACAGGGGGAATCGCCACGAGTGCGGGATACTATGGCTACACCTTC
cdr3_aa: CASIGTGGIATSAGYYGYTF

d_call: NA
j_call: TRBJ1-1
v_call: TRBV7-9
clone_size: few
cdr3_nt: TGTGCCAGCCTCCGCGCCCGGGGAAGCACTGAAGCTTTCTTT
cdr3_aa: CASLRARGSTEAFF

d_call: NA
j_call: TRBJ1-5
v_call: TRBV19
clone_size: NA
cdr3_nt: TGTGCCAGTGCGCAGGGTGAGCGTCAGCCCCAGCATTTT
cdr3_aa: CASAQGERQPQHF

d_call: TRBD2
j_call: TRBJ2-7
v_call: TRBV7-2
clone_size: many
cdr3_nt: TGTGCCAGCAGCTTAGCGGGCGGGGGGTCCACTTTCTACGAGCAGTACTTC
cdr3_aa: CASSLAGGGSTFYEQYF

d_call: NA
j_call: TRBJ1-2
v_call: TRBV5-6
clone_size: few
cdr3_nt: TGTGCCAGCAGCTTTTACATCGGGGAGAGAGGTGGCTACACCTTC
cdr3_aa: CASSFYIGERGGYTF

d_call: NA
j_call: TRBJ2-3
v_call: TRBV20-1
clone_size: few
cdr3_nt: TGCAGTGCCACGGCGGTAGGGATCGGGAGCACAGATACGCAGTATTTT
cdr3_aa: CSATAVGIGSTDTQYF

d_call: TRBD2
j_call: TRBJ2-7
v_call: TRBV18
clone_size: NA
cdr3_nt: TGTGCCAGCTCACCCATCGGCGGGAGGGAGAGCTCCTGCGAGCAGTACTTC
cdr3_aa: CASSPIGGRESSCEQYF

d_call: NA
j_call: TRBJ2-1
v_call: TRBV6-2/TRBV6-3
clone_size: few
cdr3_nt: TGTGCCAGCAGTTACGGCGACCCCTACAATGAGCAGTTCTTC
cdr3_aa: CASSYGDPYNEQFF

d_call: NA
j_call: TRBJ2-3
v_call: TRBV7-8
clone_size: few
cdr3_nt: TGTGCCAGCAACTGGGTCGGGAGCACAGATACGCAGTATTTT
cdr3_aa: CASNWVGSTDTQYF

d_call: NA
j_call: TRBJ2-3
v_call: TRBV14
clone_size: few
cdr3_nt: TGTGCCAGCAGCGCCCTTCCAAGCACAGATACGCAGTATTTT
cdr3_aa: CASSALPSTDTQYF

d_call: NA
j_call: TRBJ2-1
v_call: TRBV20-1
clone_size: NA
cdr3_nt: TGCAGTGCTAGGTTCCTAGCGGGAGACAGGGGGGGTGGATACAATGAGCAGTTCTTC
cdr3_aa: CSARFLAGDRGGGYNEQFF

d_call: TRBD2
j_call: TRBJ2-1
v_call: TRBV7-9
clone_size: many
cdr3_nt: TGTGCCAGCAGCTTCAGGCGACTAGCGGGAGTGGTTGGCAATGAGCAGTTCTTC
cdr3_aa: CASSFRRLAGVVGNEQFF

d_call: NA
j_call: TRBJ1-1
v_call: TRBV15
clone_size: NA
cdr3_nt: TGTGCCACCAGCAGAGGGACGGCAGGACATACTGAAGCTTTCTTT
cdr3_aa: CATSRGTAGHTEAFF

d_call: NA
j_call: TRBJ1-1
v_call: TRBV7-9
clone_size: few
cdr3_nt: TGTGCCAGCAGCCCCACCCTTCGGGACACTGAAGCTTTCTTT
cdr3_aa: CASSPTLRDTEAFF

d_call: NA
j_call: TRBJ1-2
v_call: TRBV19
clone_size: NA
cdr3_nt: TGTGCCTCCAGGGCGGGGGGAAACTATGGCTACACCTTC
cdr3_aa: CASRAGGNYGYTF

d_call: TRBD2
j_call: TRBJ2-1
v_call: TRBV6-2/TRBV6-3
clone_size: NA
cdr3_nt: TGTGCCAGCACTGACCTACCCCCCGGGACTAGCGGGAGGAATGAGCAGTTCTTC
cdr3_aa: CASTDLPPGTSGRNEQFF

d_call: NA
j_call: TRBJ2-5
v_call: TRBV6-2/TRBV6-3
clone_size: NA
cdr3_nt: TGTGCCAGCAGTCCCACGGACACCGGAGTTGGAAAGACCCAGTACTTC
cdr3_aa: CASSPTDTGVGKTQYF

d_call: NA
j_call: TRBJ2-2
v_call: TRBV7-6
clone_size: many
cdr3_nt: TGTGCCAGCAGCTTAAAGGACACCGGGGAGCTGTTTTTT
cdr3_aa: CASSLKDTGELFF

d_call: TRBD2
j_call: TRBJ2-1
v_call: TRBV9
clone_size: few
cdr3_nt: TGTGCCAGCAGCGTAGGAACGGGAGGAGGACTAGGTGAGCAGTTCTTC
cdr3_aa: CASSVGTGGGLGEQFF

d_call: NA
j_call: TRBJ2-3
v_call: TRBV7-2
clone_size: many
cdr3_nt: TGTGCCAGCAGCTCAGAACCTAGCACAGATACGCAGTATTTT
cdr3_aa: CASSSEPSTDTQYF

d_call: NA
j_call: TRBJ2-1
v_call: TRBV18
clone_size: NA
cdr3_nt: TGTGCCAGCTCACCACCGGAGGTGTGGAATGAGCAGTTCTTC
cdr3_aa: CASSPPEVWNEQFF